The 25 T cell receptor beta chains reported below all come from one sample, sequenced in a study of beta chain features in type 1 diabetes. Regarding the study as a whole: TCRB CDR3 length was moderately but significantly reduced in all four CD4+ subsets of Type 1 diabetes patients.

Isolated RNA was reverse transcribed in full, so expressed TCRB transcripts were sequenced. Produced via immunoSEQ multiplex PCR; TCRdb's table is partial and in-frame only. Altogether more than 300,000 clones are present, around 9.3% being singletons, with the ten largest covering 0.9% to 1.1%. The antigens these receptors bind are not known. Sequenced: central memory CD4+ T cells from blood. Every receptor here comes from a young man with type 1 diabetes.

A few counts support this clone. In the same sample, other DNA sequences code for this CDR3. This rearrangement joins TRBV18 to TRBJ2-7; D possibly corresponds to TRBD2 (6 bases). The CDR3 consists of 16 residues. V lost 3 bases, J lost 8 bases, and 23 bases lay in between. The germline gives CDR1 KGHSH, CDR2 LQKENI. The CDR3 nucleotides read TGTGCCAGCTCACCGTCCGAGATTGCGGGTGGGAGGCAGCAGTACTTC. Translated: CASSPSEIAGGRQQYF.

There are a few counts of this clone. The chain couples TRBV5-1 to TRBJ2-6; 7 nucleotides align to TRBD2. The CDR3 spans 16 residues. J was trimmed by 2 bases and V by 5 bases; bases with no gene match: 7. Germline V gene data show CDR1 as SGHRS and CDR2 as YFSETQ. Written as DNA, the CDR3 is TGCGCCAGCAGTAACGCGGGAGTGGCTGGGGCCAACGTCCTGACTTTC. It specifies CASSNAGVAGANVLTF.

This chain joins TRBV27 and TRBJ2-6; D possibly corresponds to TRBD1 (6 bases). This CDR3 contains 17 residues. The V end was cut by 6 bases, the J end by 0 bases, with 15 bases between. Germline CDR1 is MNHEY and CDR2 is SMNVEV (reference sequence). As DNA, the CDR3 is TGTGCCAGCAGCCCACTAGGGACAACCTCTGGGGCCAACGTCCTGACTTTC. Translated, it gives CASSPLGTTSGANVLTF.

The rearrangement uses TRBV28 and TRBJ1-5; D gene ambiguous. The germline V gene has CDR1 MDHEN and CDR2 SYDVKM. The CDR3 runs 14 residues. Deletions cut 6 bases from V and 0 bases from J, with 9 bases between. The CDR3 DNA sequence: TGTGCCAGCAGCTCCGAATCTAGCAATCAGCCCCAGCATTTT. Protein: CASSSESSNQPQHF.

The chain recombines TRBV2 with TRBJ1-2; D is uncertain. CDR1 SNHLY and CDR2 FYNNEI come from the germline V gene. CDR3 length: 13 residues. V was trimmed by 1 base and J by 6 bases, leaving 9 bases between them. The CDR3 nucleotides are TGTGCCAGCAGTGAAGTTCGGCAGAATGGCTACACCTTC. The encoded protein is CASSEVRQNGYTF.

This clone has at least ten counts. The rearrangement uses TRBV28 and TRBJ1-5, with TRBD1 as a possible D gene (6 bases). V gave up 5 bases and J gave up 3 bases, with 11 bases separating them. Germline assignment: CDR1 MDHEN and CDR2 SYDVKM. CDR3 length: 14 amino acids. In DNA form, the CDR3 reads TGTGCCAGCAGTCCGCCAGGGGTCAATCAGCCCCAGCATTTT. This codes for CASSPPGVNQPQHF.

This clone was counted at least ten times. The rearrangement links TRBV4-3 to TRBJ2-2; perhaps D is TRBD1 or TRBD2 (5 bases each). The CDR3 is 16 residues long. Trimming cost V 1 base and J 1 base, with 10 bases left between them. Germline V gives CDR1 LGHNA, CDR2 YSLEER. CDR3 DNA: TGCGCCAGCAGCCAAGCCGGGACGGTGAACACCGGGGAGCTGTTTTTT. Its protein product is CASSQAGTVNTGELFF.

This clone was detected a few times. The chain links TRBV5-1 to TRBJ2-5; D is perhaps TRBD2 (6 bases). Germline V gives CDR1 SGHRS, CDR2 YFSETQ. There are 13 residues in the CDR3. With 5 bases removed from V and 2 bases from J, the gap between germline ends came to 10 bases. CDR3 DNA sequence: TGCGCCAGCAGGTCGGGAGTACAAGAGACCCAGTACTTC. This sequence encodes CASRSGVQETQYF. Together with reference TRBV5-1 and TRBJ2-5, the CDR3 gives the full variable domain: KAGVTQTPRYLIKTRGQQVTLSCSPISGHRSVSWYQQTPGQGLQFLFEYFSETQRNKGNFPGRFSGRQFSNSRSEMNVSTLELGDSALYLCASRSGVQETQYFGPGTRLLVL.

This chain links TRBV5-1 with TRBJ2-1; 8 bases agree with TRBD1. V shed 4 bases, J shed 6 bases, and the junction held 9 bases outside the gene matches. The CDR3 spans 15 residues. The germline CDR1 and CDR2 sequences are SGHRS and YFSETQ. The chain's CDR3 is CASSIGQGRFNEQFF. CDR3 in DNA: TGCGCCAGCAGCATAGGACAGGGTAGGTTCAATGAGCAGTTCTTC. Looking up the rest from reference TRBV5-1 and TRBJ2-1 gives the full variable domain: KAGVTQTPRYLIKTRGQQVTLSCSPISGHRSVSWYQQTPGQGLQFLFEYFSETQRNKGNFPGRFSGRQFSNSRSEMNVSTLELGDSALYLCASSIGQGRFNEQFFGPGTRLTVL.

This clone was seen more than once but under ten times. The chain joins TRBV18 to TRBJ2-7; 8 bases are shared with TRBD1. Germline V gene data show CDR1 as KGHSH and CDR2 as LQKENI. CDR3 length equals 15 residues. Trimming removed 1 base from V and 5 bases from J; junction bases left unmatched: 7. The CDR3 DNA is TGTGCCAGCTCACCACATCCACAGGGGGGTGACGAGCAGTACTTC. It translates to CASSPHPQGGDEQYF.

The chain combines TRBV5-6 with TRBJ2-3; the D is unclear. The CDR3 is 13 amino acids. Trimming removed 2 bases at V and 2 bases at J, with 6 bases between. Germline CDR1 SGHDT, CDR2 YYEEEE. CDR3 protein: CASSFGSTDTQYF. The CDR3 bases are TGTGCCAGCAGCTTCGGATCCACAGATACGCAGTATTTT. The full variable domain, in which reference TRBV5-6 and TRBJ2-3 provide the parts outside the CDR3, is DAGVTQSPTHLIKTRGQQVTLRCSPKSGHDTVSWYQQALGQGPQFIFQYYEEEERQRGNFPDRFSGHQFPNYSSELNVNALLLGDSALYLCASSFGSTDTQYFGPGTRLTVL.

This clone was picked up a small number of times. The V gene is TRBV7-8, the J gene TRBJ1-6, with D unclear. The length of the CDR3 is 13 residues. Trimming left V 2 bases short and J 7 bases short, with 6 bases between. The germline V gene has CDR1 SGHVS and CDR2 FQNEAQ. CDR3: CASSLNTNSPLHF. Here the CDR3 DNA reads TGTGCCAGCAGCTTAAACACGAATTCACCCCTCCACTTT.

This clone was counted at least ten times. The chain combines TRBV10-1 with TRBJ2-1, with D tentatively TRBD1 (6 bases). The CDR3 runs 14 residues. The germline CDR1 and CDR2 sequences are WNHNN and SYGVQD (reference sequence). V was cut by 5 bases and J by 3 bases, with 11 bases left in between. The CDR3 DNA reads TGCGCCAGCAGTACAGGGTCCAACTACAATGAGCAGTTCTTC. Protein: CASSTGSNYNEQFF.

This clone has only a few counts. This rearrangement joins TRBV4-1 to TRBJ2-7; the D gene could be TRBD1 or TRBD2 (5 bases each). The V gene's germline CDR1 is MGHRA and CDR2 YSYEKL. Trimming left V 0 bases short and J 3 bases short, with 12 bases between. This CDR3 is built from 15 residues. CDR3: CASSQERGTFYEQYF. The CDR3 nucleotides read TGCGCCAGCAGCCAAGAACGAGGGACCTTCTACGAGCAGTACTTC.

CDR3: CASSLYSGSNTEAFF. CDR3 nucleotide sequence: TGTGCCAGCAGCTTATATAGTGGATCGAACACTGAAGCTTTCTTT. This chain uses TRBV7-2 with TRBJ1-1; D gene uncertain. The CDR3 spans 15 residues. Trimming cost V 2 bases and J 1 base, with 11 bases left between them. From germline, CDR1 is SGHTA and CDR2 FQGNSA.

V is TRBV19 and J is TRBJ2-3, with 12 positions matching TRBD2. Germline V gives CDR1 LNHDA, CDR2 SQIVND (reference sequence). CDR3 length: 16 residues. Trimming took 4 bases from V and 2 from J; bases not matched to a gene: 4. The CDR3 nucleotides read TGTGCCAGTAGTACAAGACTAGCGGGGGACACAGATACGCAGTATTTT. As protein: CASSTRLAGDTDTQYF. The full variable domain, rest sourced from reference TRBV19 and TRBJ2-3, is DGGITQSPKYLFRKEGQNVTLSCEQNLNHDAMYWYRQDPGQGLRLIYYSQIVNDFQKGDIAEGYSVSREKKESFPLTVTSAQKNPTAFYLCASSTRLAGDTDTQYFGPGTRLTVL.

This clone was seen more than once but under ten times. The chain combines TRBV5-4 with TRBJ1-1; D remains ambiguous. The V end lost 4 bases, the J end lost 6 bases, and 13 bases lay between the germline ends. The V gene's germline CDR1 is SGHNT and CDR2 YYREEE (reference sequence). The CDR3 runs 13 residues. The CDR3 DNA sequence: TGTGCCAGCAGCCCGCCGAATGGGGCTGAAGCTTTCTTT. It encodes CASSPPNGAEAFF.

In this sample, this clone turned up many times. This chain uses TRBV7-9 with TRBJ1-1; D possibly corresponds to TRBD1 (5 bases). Trimming removed 7 bases from V and 5 bases from J, with 14 bases in between. Looked up from germline, CDR1 is SEHNR and CDR2 is FQNEAQ (reference sequence). The CDR3 consists of 13 residues. CDR3 region: CASTQTASTEAFF. DNA for the CDR3: TGTGCCAGCACACAGACAGCATCAACTGAAGCTTTCTTT.

This clone showed up just a few times. This chain uses TRBV9 with TRBJ2-7; 14 nucleotides match TRBD2. Germline V lookup: CDR1 SGDLS, CDR2 YYNGEE. J was trimmed by 0 bases and V by 3 bases; bases with no gene match: 11. This CDR3 has 19 residues. This CDR3 is CASSARLAGGPLSSYEQYF. The CDR3 nucleotides read TGTGCCAGCAGCGCCCGACTAGCGGGGGGGCCCTTGAGCTCCTACGAGCAGTACTTC.

This clone has only a few counts. V gene TRBV25-1 combines with J gene TRBJ2-5; D unresolved. Germline lookup yields CDR1 MGHDK and CDR2 SYGVNS. There are 14 residues in the CDR3. The V and J ends lost 5 bases and 5 bases respectively, with 15 bases between them. As DNA, the CDR3 is TGTGCCAGCAGTCGCCCCGGGCGCCCGGAGACCCAGTACTTC. Translating gives CASSRPGRPETQYF.

J is TRBJ1-2 and V is TRBV5-1; 12 bases are a match to TRBD1. V shed 2 bases, J shed 6 bases, and the junction held 8 bases outside the gene matches. The CDR3 spans 16 residues. Germline V gene data show CDR1 as SGHRS and CDR2 as YFSETQ. The CDR3 loop reads CASSFNPGTGGDGYTF. Here the CDR3 DNA reads TGCGCCAGCAGCTTCAACCCCGGGACAGGGGGCGATGGCTACACCTTC.

This clone turned up a few times. The rearrangement joins TRBV6-5 to TRBJ1-1; no definite D call. Germline V lookup: CDR1 MNHEY, CDR2 SVGAGI. V lost 8 bases and J 1 base, leaving 14 bases between the germline ends. The length of the CDR3 is 14 residues. The CDR3 nucleotides are TGTGCCAGCTATTCCCGTAGCTGGAACACTGAAGCTTTCTTT. Its protein product is CASYSRSWNTEAFF.

The chain links TRBV5-1 to TRBJ1-6, with D unclear. Germline CDR1 reads SGHRS; CDR2 reads YFSETQ. The V end was cut by 5 bases, the J end by 5 bases, with 8 bases between. The CDR3 has 13 amino acids. This CDR3 is CASSRRDNSPLHF. The CDR3 coding sequence is TGCGCCAGCAGTCGGCGGGATAATTCACCCCTCCACTTT.

The chain carries TRBV4-3 and TRBJ1-1; D not resolved. V was cut by 3 bases and J by 2 bases, with 10 bases left in between. From germline, CDR1 is LGHNA and CDR2 YSLEER. The CDR3 totals 14 residues. DNA for the CDR3: TGCGCCAGCAGCCACTACACCAGTAACACTGAAGCTTTCTTT. This sequence encodes CASSHYTSNTEAFF.

The chain combines TRBV11-2 with TRBJ2-1; D possibly corresponds to TRBD2 (5 bases). Trimming stripped 6 bases from V and 4 bases from J, with 16 bases between. The CDR3 is made up of 15 amino acids. In germline, CDR1 is SGHAT, CDR2 FQNNGV. Here the CDR3 DNA reads TGTGCCAGCAGTTACTCTAGTGAGGGTTACAATGAGCAGTTCTTC. Translation gives CASSYSSEGYNEQFF.